The T cell receptor (beta chain) under discussion was sequenced for a study of patients and donors after allogeneic stem cell transplantation (dated by TCRdb to between 2020 and 2021). Library construction relied on RT-PCR. The sequencing machine was a NextSeq 550. TCRdb trimmed public reads at Q25 via fastp, called clones via MiXCR and kept in-frame beta chains. Entries that share a CDR3 protein sequence are merged under the most common genes and DNA. A total of about a million distinct CDR3 sequences appear in this sample, roughly 18% of them only once. Of the sample, around 5.5% is held by the ten largest clones. Trimming takes 6 bases off V and 9 bases off J; junction bases not matched to a gene: 5. Reading from cysteine to phenylalanine, the CDR3 counts 13 amino acids. Kept here is only the CDR3 DNA, which spans 39 bases and is read in frame from base 1. A remark on this clonotype: Its antigen has not been determined. Base-call qualities are not available, and no considerably larger clone is one nucleotide away.

The chain joins TRBV12-3 or TRBV12-4 to TRBJ2-1, with 10 central nucleotides matching TRBD2. This TCR came from a human donor who was either an allogeneic HSCT recipient or a stem cell or donor lymphocyte infusion donor (not recorded which). It is not recorded whose cells these are; they may come from a transplant donor. The specimen was blood, either unsorted or a sorted T cell fraction (not recorded which). The DNA sequence is TGTGCCAGCAGGAGGACTAGCGGTATTGAGCAGTTCTTC. Its protein product is CASRRTSGIEQFF.